This TCR beta chain was observed in a study of T cell clonotyping in hematopoietic cell transplantation. TCRdb keeps only in-frame clones here, not all; method: immunoSEQ multiplex PCR. Of some 5,000 clones detected, around 95% appear once; the ten largest clones hold over 5.5%. This clone was recorded only once. This CDR3 is 13 amino acids long. CDR1 is LNHDA, CDR2 SQIVND, per germline (reference sequence). V shed 1 base and J shed 3 bases, with 6 bases lying between them. The TCR originated in a male patient between 60 and 69 years old who had an allogeneic stem cell transplant from a related donor, so the T cells may come from the graft donor. Some clones in this sample may be carry-over from other donors' samples. The sequences come from PBMCs, collected 180 days after allogeneic stem cell transplant. This chain connects TRBV19 to TRBJ1-1; the D is unclear. CDR3 nucleotides: TGTGCCAGTAGTATAGCCGGGGACACTGAAGCTTTCTTT. The encoded protein is CASSIAGDTEAFF.